This T cell receptor (beta chain) was profiled in a study of blood T cells in healthy people across ages. Through a sample-barcoded 5' primer and a J-beta primer mix, a second PCR was run for roughly 7 to 11 cycles. MiXCR, applied by TCRdb to the 5' RACE reads, yields one record per CDR3 protein. The repertoire includes hundreds of thousands of distinct CDR3 sequences, 52% of them detected once, and about 13% sits in the top ten. Looked up from germline, CDR1 is SGHTA and CDR2 is FQGTGA. V shed 5 bases and J shed 3 bases, with 9 bases lying between them. The CDR3 runs 13 residues. This clonotype has ten or more counts. A read error may explain this, as a much larger clone is one base away.

The V call is TRBV7-3, the J call TRBJ2-3; D call uncertain. Sequenced material: blood. The clonotype was recovered from a woman over 75 in good health. The DNA for the CDR3 is TGTGCCAGCAGCGGAATGGCGACAGATACGCAGTATTTT. It yields the protein CASSGMATDTQYF.